The rows below give T cell receptor beta chains drawn from one sample of a study of CD4 T cells in relation to SARS-CoV-2 and coronaviruses. Profiled with immunoSEQ multiplex PCR; TCRdb holds only in-frame clones, not every one. Counted here are tens of thousands of clones, about 91% occurring once; the ten biggest clones make up approximately 0.37%. Material for sequencing was naive CD4+ T cells from PBMCs. All receptors derive from an adult with COVID-19. Both conserved end residues are part of each CDR3. A D gene is named only where the DNA matches it firmly. Size values are once, few and many counts, or a class for expanded clones, and some rows have none.

d_call: -
j_call: TRBJ1-4
v_call: TRBV2
clone_size: once
cdr3_nt: TGTGCCAGCAGTGGAATTGGGATGGGTAATGAAAAACTGTTTTTT
cdr3_aa: CASSGIGMGNEKLFF

d_call: -
j_call: TRBJ1-1
v_call: TRBV14
clone_size: few
cdr3_nt: TGTGCCAGCAGCACAAGGACTGAAGCTTTCTTT
cdr3_aa: CASSTRTEAFF

d_call: -
j_call: TRBJ2-1
v_call: TRBV6-2/TRBV6-3
clone_size: -
cdr3_nt: TGTGCCAGCAGTTACCGTAGCGGCCCGTACAATGAGCAGTTCTTC
cdr3_aa: CASSYRSGPYNEQFF

d_call: TRBD2
j_call: TRBJ2-1
v_call: TRBV11-2
clone_size: once
cdr3_nt: TGTGCCAGCAGCACCCGAACTAGCGGGAACTACAATGAGCAGTTCTTC
cdr3_aa: CASSTRTSGNYNEQFF

d_call: -
j_call: TRBJ2-6
v_call: TRBV7-3
clone_size: -
cdr3_nt: TGTGCCAGCAGCTTGGGTGCAAACTCTGGGGCCAACGTCCTGACTTTC
cdr3_aa: CASSLGANSGANVLTF

d_call: -
j_call: TRBJ1-2
v_call: TRBV6-1
clone_size: -
cdr3_nt: TGTGCCAGCAGTGAAACAACTGGACCTCGGGGCTACACCTTC
cdr3_aa: CASSETTGPRGYTF

d_call: TRBD1
j_call: TRBJ1-1
v_call: TRBV10-1
clone_size: -
cdr3_nt: TGCGCCAGCAGTGGCGGGACAGGGCGGAGCACTGAAGCTTTCTTT
cdr3_aa: CASSGGTGRSTEAFF

d_call: -
j_call: TRBJ2-5
v_call: TRBV3-1/TRBV3-2
clone_size: -
cdr3_nt: TGTGCCAGCAGCCGGGCTGGAGAGACCCAGTACTTC
cdr3_aa: CASSRAGETQYF

d_call: -
j_call: TRBJ2-2
v_call: TRBV5-1
clone_size: once
cdr3_nt: TGCGCCAGCAGCTTGGGATCCTGGGCCGGGACCGGGGAGCTGTTTTTT
cdr3_aa: CASSLGSWAGTGELFF

d_call: -
j_call: TRBJ1-1
v_call: TRBV5-1
clone_size: -
cdr3_nt: TGCGCCAGCAGCAACACTGAAGCTTTCTTT
cdr3_aa: CASSNTEAFF

d_call: TRBD2
j_call: TRBJ2-7
v_call: TRBV2
clone_size: once
cdr3_nt: TGTGCCAGCAGTGAGGGACTAGCGGGAGTAGGCAACGAGCAGTACTTC
cdr3_aa: CASSEGLAGVGNEQYF

d_call: -
j_call: TRBJ1-3
v_call: TRBV5-1
clone_size: -
cdr3_nt: TGCGCCAGCAGCTTGTCCTCGTCAGCGGGGAACGGAAACACCATATATTTT
cdr3_aa: CASSLSSSAGNGNTIYF

d_call: -
j_call: TRBJ2-3
v_call: TRBV30
clone_size: once
cdr3_nt: TGTGCCTGGAGTGATGCAGATACGCAGTATTTT
cdr3_aa: CAWSDADTQYF

d_call: -
j_call: TRBJ1-1
v_call: TRBV10-1
clone_size: -
cdr3_nt: TGCGCCAGCAGCTACCCAGCAGTGAGGTCCTTGCTGGGGTCGAACACTGAAGCTTTCTTT
cdr3_aa: CASSYPAVRSLLGSNTEAFF

d_call: -
j_call: TRBJ1-1
v_call: TRBV3-1/TRBV3-2
clone_size: -
cdr3_nt: TGTGCCAGCAGCCTCGGGTGGGGGGACACTGAAGCTTTCTTT
cdr3_aa: CASSLGWGDTEAFF

d_call: -
j_call: TRBJ2-6
v_call: TRBV2
clone_size: once
cdr3_nt: TGTGCCAGCAAACAGGGGGGGGACGGGGCCAACGTCCTGACTTTC
cdr3_aa: CASKQGGDGANVLTF

d_call: TRBD2
j_call: TRBJ2-7
v_call: TRBV11-2
clone_size: -
cdr3_nt: TGTGCCAGCAGCTTAGATTTAACTAGCGCGACCTACGAGCAGTACTTC
cdr3_aa: CASSLDLTSATYEQYF

d_call: -
j_call: TRBJ2-3
v_call: TRBV6-2/TRBV6-3
clone_size: once
cdr3_nt: TGTGCCAGCAGTTCACACCGGGACTCGGGCAGCGGTACGCAGTATTTT
cdr3_aa: CASSSHRDSGSGTQYF

d_call: -
j_call: TRBJ2-1
v_call: TRBV7-9
clone_size: -
cdr3_nt: TGTGCCAGCAGCTTAAGGTCCTACAATGAGCAGTTCTTC
cdr3_aa: CASSLRSYNEQFF

d_call: TRBD2
j_call: TRBJ2-1
v_call: TRBV6-2/TRBV6-3
clone_size: -
cdr3_nt: TGTGCCAGCAGTTACTCGCTATTAGCGGGAGGGCTTTATGAGCAGTTCTTC
cdr3_aa: CASSYSLLAGGLYEQFF

d_call: TRBD2
j_call: TRBJ2-1
v_call: TRBV7-9
clone_size: -
cdr3_nt: TGTGCCAGCAGCCCCCCGGGTGGGGGAGGGACCTACAATGAGCAGTTCTTC
cdr3_aa: CASSPPGGGGTYNEQFF

d_call: -
j_call: TRBJ2-2
v_call: TRBV3-1/TRBV3-2
clone_size: -
cdr3_nt: TGTGCCAGCAGCCAGCCGGGACCCTCCGGGGAGCTGTTTTTT
cdr3_aa: CASSQPGPSGELFF

d_call: -
j_call: TRBJ2-3
v_call: TRBV5-1
clone_size: -
cdr3_nt: TGCGCCAGCAGCCGGGAAGCGGATGGGATAGATACGCAGTATTTT
cdr3_aa: CASSREADGIDTQYF

d_call: TRBD1
j_call: TRBJ1-5
v_call: TRBV2
clone_size: -
cdr3_nt: TGTGCCAGCAGTTCAACAGGGGGCTGGCAGCCCCAGCATTTT
cdr3_aa: CASSSTGGWQPQHF

d_call: -
j_call: TRBJ2-3
v_call: TRBV7-3
clone_size: -
cdr3_nt: TGTGCCAGCAGCTTTACAGCGGGCACAGATACGCAGTATTTT
cdr3_aa: CASSFTAGTDTQYF

d_call: -
j_call: TRBJ2-1
v_call: TRBV4-3
clone_size: -
cdr3_nt: TGCGCCAGCAGCCCTACGGGACTCAACAATGAGCAGTTCTTC
cdr3_aa: CASSPTGLNNEQFF

d_call: -
j_call: TRBJ2-3
v_call: TRBV7-3
clone_size: -
cdr3_nt: TGTGCCAGCAGCTTAAGGGGCAGGGTCACAGATACGCAGTATTTT
cdr3_aa: CASSLRGRVTDTQYF

d_call: -
j_call: TRBJ2-1
v_call: TRBV6-5
clone_size: -
cdr3_nt: TGTGCCAGCAGTTACTCGTGGGACGGATACAATGAGCAGTTCTTC
cdr3_aa: CASSYSWDGYNEQFF

d_call: -
j_call: TRBJ1-5
v_call: TRBV12-3/TRBV12-4
clone_size: -
cdr3_nt: TGTGCCAGCAGTTTGCCTCGTCAGCCCCAGCATTTT
cdr3_aa: CASSLPRQPQHF

d_call: -
j_call: TRBJ2-7
v_call: TRBV7-3
clone_size: -
cdr3_nt: TGTGCCAGCAGCTCGAAGGTATCTCCTTCCCGCGACTACGAGCAGTACTTC
cdr3_aa: CASSSKVSPSRDYEQYF

d_call: -
j_call: TRBJ1-1
v_call: TRBV18
clone_size: -
cdr3_nt: TGTGCCAGCTCGCCGGGGGGACCGCCGAACACTGAAGCTTTCTTT
cdr3_aa: CASSPGGPPNTEAFF

d_call: -
j_call: TRBJ2-1
v_call: TRBV28
clone_size: once
cdr3_nt: TGTGCCAGCAGTTTACCTGGGGGGTCCCCCTACAATGAGCAGTTCTTC
cdr3_aa: CASSLPGGSPYNEQFF

d_call: -
j_call: TRBJ1-2
v_call: TRBV7-9
clone_size: -
cdr3_nt: TGTGCCAGCAGCAACACGCAATCCGGGGCCCAAAAGTCTGGCTACACCTTC
cdr3_aa: CASSNTQSGAQKSGYTF

d_call: -
j_call: TRBJ1-1
v_call: TRBV24-1
clone_size: -
cdr3_nt: TGTGCCACCAGTGATCCATCACAGGGAGACACTGAAGCTTTCTTT
cdr3_aa: CATSDPSQGDTEAFF

d_call: TRBD1
j_call: TRBJ1-1
v_call: TRBV18
clone_size: once
cdr3_nt: TGTGCCAGCTCATCTCCCCCCAGGGGGCTTGACACTGAAGCTTTCTTT
cdr3_aa: CASSSPPRGLDTEAFF